The entry that follows covers one T cell receptor beta chain sequence. Its antigen is not known. The sample belongs to a study of Ad26.COV2.S vaccination and SARS-CoV-2 variants. Study results and limitations: Vaccine recipients and placebo recipients showed similar non-spike TCR breadth.

This sample's treatment: over 15 received Ad26.COV2.S at low or high dose, single or two shots; several received placebo; per-sample allocation not given. Sampling occurred on day 63 after the first vaccine or placebo injection. The CDR3 is 11 residues long. The V gene lost 2 bases and the J gene lost 6 bases, with 5 bases spanning the gap. The method was immunoSEQ multiplex PCR; TCRdb's version includes in-frame clones alone and lacks a portion of them. This table has about 370,000 clones, 75% to 90% appearing once. The rearrangement joins TRBV12-3 or TRBV12-4 to TRBJ2-7, with D unclear. This sequence was found in a person between 18 and 60 years old who received the Ad26.COV2.S COVID-19 vaccine or a placebo. The source material was peripheral blood, sampled in a trial of Ad26.COV2.S vaccine versus placebo. As DNA, the CDR3 is TGTGCCAGCAGTTTACGGAGCGAGCAGTACTTC. Translation: CASSLRSEQYF.